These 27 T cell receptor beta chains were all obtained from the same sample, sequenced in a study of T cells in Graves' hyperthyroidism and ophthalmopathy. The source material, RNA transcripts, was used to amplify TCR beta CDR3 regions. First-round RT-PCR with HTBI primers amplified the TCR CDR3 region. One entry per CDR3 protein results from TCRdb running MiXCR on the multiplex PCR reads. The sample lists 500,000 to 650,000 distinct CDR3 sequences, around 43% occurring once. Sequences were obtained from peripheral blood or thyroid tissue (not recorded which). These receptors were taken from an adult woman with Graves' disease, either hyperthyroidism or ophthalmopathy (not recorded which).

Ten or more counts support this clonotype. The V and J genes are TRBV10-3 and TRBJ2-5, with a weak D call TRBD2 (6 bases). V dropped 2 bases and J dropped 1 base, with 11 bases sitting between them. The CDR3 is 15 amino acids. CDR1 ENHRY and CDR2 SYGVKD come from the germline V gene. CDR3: CAISETLAPQETQYF. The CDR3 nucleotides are TGTGCCATCAGTGAGACACTAGCACCCCAAGAGACCCAGTACTTC.

The chain's CDR3 is CAISESKAGVFTQYF. The CDR3, as DNA: TGTGCCATCAGTGAGTCGAAGGCGGGAGTTTTTACGCAGTATTTT. The chain recombines TRBV10-3 with TRBJ2-3, with 7 bases matching TRBD2. Trimming removed 0 bases from V and 8 bases from J; junction bases left unmatched: 8. Germline values: CDR1 ENHRY, CDR2 SYGVKD. The CDR3 sequence is 15 residues long.

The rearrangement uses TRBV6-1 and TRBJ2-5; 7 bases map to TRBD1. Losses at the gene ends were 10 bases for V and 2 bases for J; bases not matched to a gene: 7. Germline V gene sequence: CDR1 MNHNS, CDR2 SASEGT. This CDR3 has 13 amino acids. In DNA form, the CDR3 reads TGTGCCACCAGACAGGGACAGCAAGAGACCCAGTACTTC. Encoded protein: CATRQGQQETQYF.

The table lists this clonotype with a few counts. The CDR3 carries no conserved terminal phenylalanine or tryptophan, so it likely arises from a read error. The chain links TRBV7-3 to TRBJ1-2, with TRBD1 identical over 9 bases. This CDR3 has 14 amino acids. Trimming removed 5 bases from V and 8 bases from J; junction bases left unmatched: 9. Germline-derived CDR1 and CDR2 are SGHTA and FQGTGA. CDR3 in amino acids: CASSPSGTGSGYTL. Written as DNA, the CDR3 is TGTGCCAGCAGCCCATCCGGGACAGGGAGCGGCTACACCCTC.

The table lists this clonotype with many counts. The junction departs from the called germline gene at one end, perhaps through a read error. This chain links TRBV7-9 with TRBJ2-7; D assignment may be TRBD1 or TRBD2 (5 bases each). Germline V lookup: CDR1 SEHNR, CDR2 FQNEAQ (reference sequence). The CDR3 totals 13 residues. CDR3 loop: CASSLPGSDEQYF. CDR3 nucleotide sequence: TGCGCCAGCAGCTTGCCAGGGAGCGACGAGCAGTACTTC.

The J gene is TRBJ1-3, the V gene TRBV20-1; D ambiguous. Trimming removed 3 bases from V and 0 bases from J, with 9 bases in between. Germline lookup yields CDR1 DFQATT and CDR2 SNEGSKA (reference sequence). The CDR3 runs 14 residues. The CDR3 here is CSARSTRSGNTIYF. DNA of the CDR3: TGCAGTGCTAGGTCGACACGCTCTGGAAACACCATATATTTT.

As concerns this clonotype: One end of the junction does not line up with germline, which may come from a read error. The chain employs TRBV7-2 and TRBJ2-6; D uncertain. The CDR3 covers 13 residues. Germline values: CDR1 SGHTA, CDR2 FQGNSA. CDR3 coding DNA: TGTGCCAGCAGCTTAGTCCCGGGTGGCGGTGAAGCTTTC. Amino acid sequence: CASSLVPGGGEAF.

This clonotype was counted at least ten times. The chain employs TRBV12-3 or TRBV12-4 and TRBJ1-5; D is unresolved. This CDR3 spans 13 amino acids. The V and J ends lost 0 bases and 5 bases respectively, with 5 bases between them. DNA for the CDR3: TGTGCCAGCAGTTTAGCCGAGGATCAGCCCCAGCATTTT. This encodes CASSLAEDQPQHF.

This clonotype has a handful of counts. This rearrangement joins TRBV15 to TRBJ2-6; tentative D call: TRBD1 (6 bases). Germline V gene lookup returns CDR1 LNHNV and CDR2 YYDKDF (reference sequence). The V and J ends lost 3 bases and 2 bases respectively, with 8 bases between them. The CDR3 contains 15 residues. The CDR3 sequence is CATSSSGAGANVLTF. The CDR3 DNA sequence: TGTGCCACCAGCAGTTCAGGGGCTGGGGCCAACGTCCTGACTTTC.

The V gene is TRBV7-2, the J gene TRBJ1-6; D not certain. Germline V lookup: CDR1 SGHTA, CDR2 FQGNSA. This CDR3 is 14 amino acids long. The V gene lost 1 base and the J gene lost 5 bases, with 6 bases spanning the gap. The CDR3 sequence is CASSLGPNNSPLHF. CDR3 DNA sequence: TGTGCCAGCAGCTTAGGTCCGAATAATTCACCCCTCCACTTT.

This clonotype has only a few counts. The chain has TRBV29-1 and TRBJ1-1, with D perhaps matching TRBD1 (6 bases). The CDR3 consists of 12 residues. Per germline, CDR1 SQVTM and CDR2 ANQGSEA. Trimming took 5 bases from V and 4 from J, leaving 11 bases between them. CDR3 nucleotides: TGCAGCGTTCGGGGGGCGGCCACTGAAGCTTTCTTT. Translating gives CSVRGAATEAFF.

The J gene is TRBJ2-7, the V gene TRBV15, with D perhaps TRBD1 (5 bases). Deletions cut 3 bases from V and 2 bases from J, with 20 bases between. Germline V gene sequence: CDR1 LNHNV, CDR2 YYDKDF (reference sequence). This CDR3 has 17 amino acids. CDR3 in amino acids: CATSSLDVGKGAYEQYF. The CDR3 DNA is TGTGCCACCAGCAGCTTAGATGTGGGAAAAGGGGCCTACGAGCAGTACTTC.

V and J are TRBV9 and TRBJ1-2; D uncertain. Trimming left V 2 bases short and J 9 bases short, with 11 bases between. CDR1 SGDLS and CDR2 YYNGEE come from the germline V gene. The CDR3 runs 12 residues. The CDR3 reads CASSVGRQSYTF. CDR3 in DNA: TGTGCCAGCAGCGTGGGCCGTCAAAGCTACACCTTC.

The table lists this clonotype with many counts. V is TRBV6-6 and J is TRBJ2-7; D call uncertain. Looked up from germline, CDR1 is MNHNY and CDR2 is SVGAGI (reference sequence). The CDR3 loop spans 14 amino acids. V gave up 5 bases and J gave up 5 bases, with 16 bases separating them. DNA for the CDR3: TGTGCCAGCAGTCGGCCGGGCGGCGGCCACGAGCAGTACTTC. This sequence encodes CASSRPGGGHEQYF.

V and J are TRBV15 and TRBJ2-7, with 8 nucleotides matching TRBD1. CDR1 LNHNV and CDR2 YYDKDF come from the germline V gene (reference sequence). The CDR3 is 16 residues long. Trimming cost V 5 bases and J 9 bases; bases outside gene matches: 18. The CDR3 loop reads CATSGGDQGARSLQYF. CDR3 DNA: TGTGCCACCAGCGGAGGGGATCAGGGGGCGCGATCATTGCAGTACTTC.

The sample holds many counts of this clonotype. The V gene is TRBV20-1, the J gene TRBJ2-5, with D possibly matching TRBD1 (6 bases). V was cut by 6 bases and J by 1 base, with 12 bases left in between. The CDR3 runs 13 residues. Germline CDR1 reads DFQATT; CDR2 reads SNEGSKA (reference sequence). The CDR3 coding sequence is TGCAGTGCCACCCGGACAGCCCAAGAGACCCAGTACTTC. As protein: CSATRTAQETQYF.

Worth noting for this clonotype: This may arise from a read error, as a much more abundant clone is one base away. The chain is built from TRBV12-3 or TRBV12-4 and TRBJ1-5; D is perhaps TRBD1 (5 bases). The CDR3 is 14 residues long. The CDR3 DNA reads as TGTGCCAGCAGTTTTTCAGGGTCGGGTCAGCCCGAGCATTTT. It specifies CASSFSGSGQPEHF.

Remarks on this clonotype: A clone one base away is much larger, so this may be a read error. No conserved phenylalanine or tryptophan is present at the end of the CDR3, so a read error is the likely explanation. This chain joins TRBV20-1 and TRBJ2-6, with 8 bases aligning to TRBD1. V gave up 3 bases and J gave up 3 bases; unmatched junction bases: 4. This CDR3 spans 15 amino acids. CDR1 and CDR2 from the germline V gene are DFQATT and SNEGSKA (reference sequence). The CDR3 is CSARQGAGGANVLTS. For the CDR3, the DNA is TGCAGTGCTAGGCAGGGGGCGGGTGGGGCCAACGTCCTGACTTCC.

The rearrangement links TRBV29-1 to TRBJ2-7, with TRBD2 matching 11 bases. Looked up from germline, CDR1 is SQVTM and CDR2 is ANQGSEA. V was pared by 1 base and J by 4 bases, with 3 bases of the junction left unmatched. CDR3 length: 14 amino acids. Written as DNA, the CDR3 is TGCAGCGTTGAAGGGGGACTAGCGGATTACGAGCAGTACTTC. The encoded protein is CSVEGGLADYEQYF.

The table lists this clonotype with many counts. The CDR3 here is CASSYREPGELFF. The CDR3 region has the DNA TGTGCCAGCAGCTATAGGGAGCCCGGGGAGCTGTTTTTT. V is TRBV7-2 and J is TRBJ2-2; possibly TRBD2 for D (5 bases). Germline CDR1 SGHTA, CDR2 FQGNSA. V was cut by 4 bases and J by 6 bases, with 9 bases left in between. The CDR3 has 13 residues.

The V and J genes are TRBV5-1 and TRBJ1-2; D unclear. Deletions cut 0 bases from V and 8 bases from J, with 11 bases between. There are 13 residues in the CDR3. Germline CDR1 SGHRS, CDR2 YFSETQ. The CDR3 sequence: CASSLGPEPGYTF. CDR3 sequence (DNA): TGCGCCAGCAGCTTGGGACCGGAGCCCGGCTACACCTTC.

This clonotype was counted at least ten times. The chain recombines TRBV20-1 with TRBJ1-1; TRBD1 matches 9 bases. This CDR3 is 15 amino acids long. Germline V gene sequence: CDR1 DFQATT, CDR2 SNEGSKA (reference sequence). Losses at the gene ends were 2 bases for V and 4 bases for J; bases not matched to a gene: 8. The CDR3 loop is CSARNRGRSPTEAFF. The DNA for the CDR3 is TGCAGTGCTAGAAACAGGGGGCGCTCCCCCACTGAAGCTTTCTTT.

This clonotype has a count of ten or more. Here the CDR3 reads CSARDSAAGTVGYTF. In DNA, the CDR3 is TGCAGTGCTAGAGATAGTGCCGCAGGGACGGTCGGCTACACCTTC. V usage is TRBV20-1 and J usage is TRBJ1-2; weak D call: TRBD1 (5 bases). With 0 bases removed from V and 8 bases from J, the gap between germline ends came to 19 bases. CDR1 is DFQATT and CDR2 is SNEGSKA in the germline V gene (reference sequence). CDR3 length equals 15 residues.

The CDR3 DNA reads TGCAGCGTTGAAGGGGGCTTGCTCTACGAGCAGTACTTC. The encoded protein is CSVEGGLLYEQYF. The chain uses TRBV29-1 and TRBJ2-7, with D perhaps matching TRBD1 (5 bases). The CDR3 runs to 13 residues. Trimming took off 1 base at V and 3 bases at J, with 10 bases between the two ends. Germline V lookup: CDR1 SQVTM, CDR2 ANQGSEA.

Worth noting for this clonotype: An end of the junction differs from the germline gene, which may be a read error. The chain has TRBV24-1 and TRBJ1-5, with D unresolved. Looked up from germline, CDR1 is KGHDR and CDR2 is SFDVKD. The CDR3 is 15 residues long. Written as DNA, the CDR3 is TGTGCCAGCAGTTTTGACGGACGGATCAATCAGCCCCAGCATTTT. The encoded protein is CASSFDGRINQPQHF.

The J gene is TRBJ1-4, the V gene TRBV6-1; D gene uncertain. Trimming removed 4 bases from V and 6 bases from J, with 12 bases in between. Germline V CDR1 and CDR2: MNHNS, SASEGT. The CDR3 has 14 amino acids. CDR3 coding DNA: TGTGCCAGCAGTGTAATTGGGTATGATGAAAAACTGTTTTTT. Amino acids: CASSVIGYDEKLFF.

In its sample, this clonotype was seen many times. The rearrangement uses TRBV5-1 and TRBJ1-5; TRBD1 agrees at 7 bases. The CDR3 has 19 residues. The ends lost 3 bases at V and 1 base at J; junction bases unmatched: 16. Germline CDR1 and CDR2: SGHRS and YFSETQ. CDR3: CASSSHKSPQGGSNQPQHF. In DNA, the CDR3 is TGCGCCAGCAGCTCGCATAAGTCCCCCCAGGGGGGAAGCAATCAGCCCCAGCATTTT. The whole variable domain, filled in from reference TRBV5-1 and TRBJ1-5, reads KAGVTQTPRYLIKTRGQQVTLSCSPISGHRSVSWYQQTPGQGLQFLFEYFSETQRNKGNFPGRFSGRQFSNSRSEMNVSTLELGDSALYLCASSSHKSPQGGSNQPQHFGDGTRLSIL.